The rows below give T cell receptor beta chains drawn from one sample of a study of T cell responses to AZD1222 COVID-19 vaccine. Sequenced by immunoSEQ multiplex PCR; TCRdb stores in-frame clones only, minus some. The sample lists 150,000 to 200,000 clones, around 93% occurring once. The starting material was peripheral blood, obtained on day 0 of AZD1222 vaccination. Source of these receptors: an adult in good health. The CDR3 runs from the conserved cysteine through the conserved F or W. Fields, in order: V gene, clone size, D gene, J gene, CDR3 DNA, CDR3 protein. A D gene is named only where the DNA matches it firmly. For some rows the clone size is stated as once, few or many, or as a class when expanded; others skip it.

v_call: TRBV7-9; clone_size: .; d_call: TRBD1; j_call: TRBJ2-7; cdr3_nt: TGTGCCAGCAGTAGGGACAGGGCCCTGGGGGAGCAGTACTTC; cdr3_aa: CASSRDRALGEQYF
v_call: TRBV5-1; clone_size: .; d_call: TRBD1; j_call: TRBJ1-6; cdr3_nt: TGCGCCAGCAGCCCAGACAGGGGAAATTCACCCCTCCACTTT; cdr3_aa: CASSPDRGNSPLHF
v_call: TRBV10-1; clone_size: many; d_call: .; j_call: TRBJ2-5; cdr3_nt: TGCGCCAGCAGTGAATCAGGGAGAGAGACCCAGTACTTC; cdr3_aa: CASSESGRETQYF
v_call: TRBV20-1; clone_size: .; d_call: .; j_call: TRBJ1-2; cdr3_nt: TGCAGTGCTAGTAACAATTGGGGCTACACCTTC; cdr3_aa: CSASNNWGYTF
v_call: TRBV19; clone_size: once; d_call: .; j_call: TRBJ2-7; cdr3_nt: TGTGCCAGTAGTCCAGAGGGGAACCCTTACGAGCAGTACTTC; cdr3_aa: CASSPEGNPYEQYF
v_call: TRBV19; clone_size: .; d_call: .; j_call: TRBJ2-7; cdr3_nt: TGTGCCAGTAGTAGGGCCTACGAGCAGTACTTC; cdr3_aa: CASSRAYEQYF
v_call: TRBV5-6; clone_size: .; d_call: .; j_call: TRBJ1-6; cdr3_nt: TGTGCCAGCAGCTTTAGTACAAAACTTTCACCCCTCCACTTT; cdr3_aa: CASSFSTKLSPLHF
v_call: TRBV7-7; clone_size: .; d_call: .; j_call: TRBJ1-1; cdr3_nt: TGTGCTAGCAGCCGTAACACAGGGTCTGAAGCTTTCTTT; cdr3_aa: CASSRNTGSEAFF
v_call: TRBV7-9; clone_size: once; d_call: TRBD1; j_call: TRBJ1-6; cdr3_nt: TGTGCCAGCAGCACAATAAGGACAGGGGATAATTCACCCCTCCACTTT; cdr3_aa: CASSTIRTGDNSPLHF
v_call: TRBV5-1; clone_size: .; d_call: .; j_call: TRBJ2-5; cdr3_nt: TGCGCCAGCCACGCGAGCCCAACTGAGCAAGAGACCCAGTACTTC; cdr3_aa: CASHASPTEQETQYF
v_call: TRBV5-1; clone_size: few; d_call: .; j_call: TRBJ2-5; cdr3_nt: TGCGCCAGCAGCCGCTACGCCGGACAAGAGACCCAGTACTTC; cdr3_aa: CASSRYAGQETQYF
v_call: TRBV11-2; clone_size: .; d_call: TRBD1; j_call: TRBJ2-4; cdr3_nt: TGTGCCAGCAGCCGGACAGGGAACATTCAGTACTTC; cdr3_aa: CASSRTGNIQYF
v_call: TRBV2; clone_size: .; d_call: .; j_call: TRBJ1-5; cdr3_nt: TGTGCCAGCAGTGATTTGGGAAGTCAGCCCCAGCATTTT; cdr3_aa: CASSDLGSQPQHF
v_call: TRBV20-1; clone_size: .; d_call: .; j_call: TRBJ2-3; cdr3_nt: TGCAGTGCTAGCCGCGGCACACCGCAGTATTTT; cdr3_aa: CSASRGTPQYF
v_call: TRBV28; clone_size: .; d_call: .; j_call: TRBJ1-1; cdr3_nt: TGTGCCAGCAGGGGGGGGGCTAAGGACACTGAAGCTTTCTTT; cdr3_aa: CASRGGAKDTEAFF
v_call: TRBV19; clone_size: .; d_call: .; j_call: TRBJ1-2; cdr3_nt: TGTGCCAGTAGTATAGTAGCCGGGTTAAATGGCTACACCTTC; cdr3_aa: CASSIVAGLNGYTF
v_call: TRBV9; clone_size: few; d_call: .; j_call: TRBJ1-1; cdr3_nt: TGTGCCAGCAGCGTAGGAAGTTTGGGGAACACTGAAGCTTTCTTT; cdr3_aa: CASSVGSLGNTEAFF
v_call: TRBV11-2; clone_size: .; d_call: .; j_call: TRBJ2-1; cdr3_nt: TGTGCCAGCAGCTTAGGCCTAGTAAATGAGCAGTTCTTC; cdr3_aa: CASSLGLVNEQFF
v_call: TRBV11-2; clone_size: .; d_call: TRBD1; j_call: TRBJ1-1; cdr3_nt: TGTGCCAGCAGCTCCAGGGGGCGAAACACTGAAGCTTTCTTT; cdr3_aa: CASSSRGRNTEAFF
v_call: TRBV6-2/TRBV6-3; clone_size: .; d_call: TRBD2; j_call: TRBJ2-2; cdr3_nt: TGTGCCAGCAGTTACAGTAGACTAGCGGGAGTCTCGGGGGAGCTGTTTTTT; cdr3_aa: CASSYSRLAGVSGELFF
v_call: TRBV11-1; clone_size: few; d_call: TRBD1; j_call: TRBJ2-7; cdr3_nt: TGTGCCAGCAGCCGCGGACAGGCAGGGGACTACGAGCAGTACTTC; cdr3_aa: CASSRGQAGDYEQYF
v_call: TRBV7-8; clone_size: once; d_call: .; j_call: TRBJ1-6; cdr3_nt: TGTGCCAGCAGTCCCCCGGGTTCTTCACCCCTCCACTTT; cdr3_aa: CASSPPGSSPLHF